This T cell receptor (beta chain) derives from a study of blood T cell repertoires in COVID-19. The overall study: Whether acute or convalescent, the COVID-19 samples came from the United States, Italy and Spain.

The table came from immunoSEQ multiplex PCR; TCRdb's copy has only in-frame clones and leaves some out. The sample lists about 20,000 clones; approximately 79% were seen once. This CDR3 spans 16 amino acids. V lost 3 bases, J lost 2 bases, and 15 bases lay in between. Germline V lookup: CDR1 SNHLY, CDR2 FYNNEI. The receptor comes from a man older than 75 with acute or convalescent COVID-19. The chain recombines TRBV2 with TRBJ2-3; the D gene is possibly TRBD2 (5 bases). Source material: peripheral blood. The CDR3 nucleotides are TGTGCCAGCAGTGAGCGAGGGAGAGCGTCCACAGATACGCAGTATTTT. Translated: CASSERGRASTDTQYF.